A selection of T cell receptor beta chains follows, all from one sample in a study of early T cells in non-severe SARS-CoV-2 infection. TCRdb used MiXCR to reprocess the 5' RACE reads, holding one entry per CDR3 protein. The top ten clones hold 5% to 6.5% of a sample with over 30,000 distinct CDR3 sequences, about 5.7% of them seen once. The sample was whole blood. The receptors shown here come from an adult who was a healthcare worker with PCR-confirmed SARS-CoV-2 infection or an uninfected control (not recorded which). Both conserved end residues are part of each CDR3. A D gene is named only where the DNA matches it firmly. Rows may omit the clone size; those that give it use once, few, many or a size class.

D: .; V: TRBV7-2; size: .; J: TRBJ2-5; DNA: TGTGCCAGCAGCTTATGGGACCCCCCGGGGGAGACCCAGTACTTC; CDR3: CASSLWDPPGETQYF
D: TRBD2; V: TRBV27; size: many; J: TRBJ2-1; DNA: TGTGCCAGCACCGGGGGACTAGCGCCCTACAATGAGCAGTTCTTC; CDR3: CASTGGLAPYNEQFF
D: .; V: TRBV7-2; size: few; J: TRBJ2-3; DNA: TGTGCCAGCAGCTTCAGGGACGGAACAAAAGATACGCAGTATTTT; CDR3: CASSFRDGTKDTQYF
D: TRBD1; V: TRBV6-5; size: medium-sized; J: TRBJ1-2; DNA: TGTGCCAGCAGTTACAACACAGGGGGCGCCCGGGGCTACACCTTC; CDR3: CASSYNTGGARGYTF
D: .; V: TRBV5-4; size: few; J: TRBJ2-1; DNA: TGTGCCAGCAGTGGACCTAATGAGCAGTTCTTC; CDR3: CASSGPNEQFF
D: TRBD2; V: TRBV9; size: few; J: TRBJ2-1; DNA: TGTGCCAGCGCGGCGGGAGGGTACAATGAGCAGTTCTTC; CDR3: CASAAGGYNEQFF
D: TRBD2; V: TRBV5-6; size: many; J: TRBJ2-2; DNA: TGTGCCAGCAGCTACGGACTAGCGAGAGGCGGGGAGCTGTTTTTT; CDR3: CASSYGLARGGELFF
D: .; V: TRBV2; size: many; J: TRBJ1-1; DNA: TGTGCCAGCAGTGGTATGGAAGGGAACACTGAAGCTTTCTTT; CDR3: CASSGMEGNTEAFF
D: .; V: TRBV3-1; size: .; J: TRBJ2-4; DNA: TGTGCCAGCAGCCAAGATAAGTCTCCTCTAGCCAAAAACATTCAGTACTTC; CDR3: CASSQDKSPLAKNIQYF
D: .; V: TRBV27; size: many; J: TRBJ2-7; DNA: TGTGCCAGCAGTTCCGGACTAACCCCAAGCTCCTACGAGCAGTACTTC; CDR3: CASSSGLTPSSYEQYF
D: .; V: TRBV11-1; size: many; J: TRBJ2-7; DNA: TGTGCCAGCAGCTCCATCTCCGAGCAGTACTTC; CDR3: CASSSISEQYF
D: .; V: TRBV4-1; size: many; J: TRBJ1-4; DNA: TGCGCCAGCAGCCATCTACTGCAGGGCTCTTTCCCAAAAAAACTGTTTTTT; CDR3: CASSHLLQGSFPKKLFF
D: .; V: TRBV9; size: many; J: TRBJ1-4; DNA: TGTGCCAGCAGCGTTTTGTCAGAGGGCAGGCAACCCGCAACTAATGAAAAACTGTTTTTT; CDR3: CASSVLSEGRQPATNEKLFF
D: .; V: TRBV12-3/TRBV12-4; size: many; J: TRBJ1-1; DNA: TGTGCCAGCAGCGGGGGTACTGAAGCTTTCTTT; CDR3: CASSGGTEAFF
D: .; V: TRBV11-2; size: many; J: TRBJ2-5; DNA: TGTGCCAGCAGCTTTTATGGGGAGACCCAGTACTTC; CDR3: CASSFYGETQYF
D: TRBD1; V: TRBV25-1; size: few; J: TRBJ2-3; DNA: TGTGCCAGCAGTGAATACTCCCCCTTTCGGACAGGGAGCACAGATACGCAGTATTTT; CDR3: CASSEYSPFRTGSTDTQYF
D: .; V: TRBV7-9; size: many; J: TRBJ2-5; DNA: TGTGCCAGCAGCTGGGCCTCGATCGAGACCCAGTACTTC; CDR3: CASSWASIETQYF
D: .; V: TRBV7-6; size: many; J: TRBJ2-7; DNA: TGTGCCAGCAGCCTTAGATCAGGGACACTTATTGGCGAGCAGTACTTC; CDR3: CASSLRSGTLIGEQYF
D: .; V: TRBV11-2; size: many; J: TRBJ2-1; DNA: TGTGCCAGCAGCCGCACACAAGGAAGGGGTCGCTCCTACAATGAGCAGTTCTTC; CDR3: CASSRTQGRGRSYNEQFF
D: .; V: TRBV12-3/TRBV12-4; size: .; J: TRBJ2-1; DNA: TGTGCCAGCAGTTTGGAGGGGTTCAATGAGCAGTTCTTC; CDR3: CASSLEGFNEQFF
D: TRBD2; V: TRBV20-1; size: .; J: TRBJ2-5; DNA: TGCAGTGCTCCCACCGCTAGCGGGAGACCAGAGACCCAGTACTTC; CDR3: CSAPTASGRPETQYF
D: .; V: TRBV6-6; size: .; J: TRBJ2-3; DNA: TGTGCCAGCAGTTTTCGTGTCACAGATACGCAGTATTTT; CDR3: CASSFRVTDTQYF
D: .; V: TRBV12-3/TRBV12-4; size: .; J: TRBJ2-6; DNA: TGTGCCAGCAGTAGATCGTTAGGGACCTCTGGGGCCAACGTCCTGACTTTC; CDR3: CASSRSLGTSGANVLTF
D: TRBD2; V: TRBV29-1; size: many; J: TRBJ2-3; DNA: TGCAGCGTTGGGAGACTAGCGCAAACTAGCACAGATACGCAGTATTTT; CDR3: CSVGRLAQTSTDTQYF
D: TRBD2; V: TRBV7-8; size: many; J: TRBJ2-1; DNA: TGTGCCAGCAGCCCCCCGGGACTAGCAGGTAATGAGCAGTTCTTC; CDR3: CASSPPGLAGNEQFF
D: .; V: TRBV5-5; size: many; J: TRBJ2-1; DNA: TGTGCCAGCAGCTTGGATCGTCTAGCCGGCAATGAGCAGTTCTTC; CDR3: CASSLDRLAGNEQFF
D: TRBD1; V: TRBV7-2; size: many; J: TRBJ1-4; DNA: TGTGCCAGCAGCTCGGGACAGGGGTACGAAAAACTGTTTTTT; CDR3: CASSSGQGYEKLFF
D: .; V: TRBV19; size: many; J: TRBJ1-5; DNA: TGTGCCAGTAGTATGACTGGCAGACGGGGCAATCAGCCCCAGCATTTT; CDR3: CASSMTGRRGNQPQHF
D: TRBD2; V: TRBV11-3; size: .; J: TRBJ2-3; DNA: TGTGCCAGCAGCAAACGACTAGCGGGGGTCACAGATACGCAGTATTTT; CDR3: CASSKRLAGVTDTQYF
D: .; V: TRBV12-3/TRBV12-4; size: many; J: TRBJ1-6; DNA: TGTGCCAGCAGTTTAAGGGGGGATAATTCACCCCTCCACTTT; CDR3: CASSLRGDNSPLHF
D: .; V: TRBV19; size: many; J: TRBJ1-5; DNA: TGTGCCAGTAGTATAAAAGTTGACCAGCCCCAGCATTTT; CDR3: CASSIKVDQPQHF
D: .; V: TRBV20-1; size: many; J: TRBJ1-1; DNA: TGCAGTGCTAGAGATGGGGCGGATATCACTGAAGCTTTCTTT; CDR3: CSARDGADITEAFF
D: .; V: TRBV12-3/TRBV12-4; size: .; J: TRBJ2-2; DNA: TGTGCCAGCAGTCCCCGTAGGGGGAACACCGGGGAGCTGTTTTTT; CDR3: CASSPRRGNTGELFF
D: .; V: TRBV14; size: .; J: TRBJ2-3; DNA: TGTGCCAGCAGCCAGGACCCCATAGATACGCAGTATTTT; CDR3: CASSQDPIDTQYF
D: .; V: TRBV1; size: many; J: TRBJ2-2; DNA: TGCACCAGCAGCCAAGAGACTAGGGGCACCGGGGAGCTGTTTTTT; CDR3: CTSSQETRGTGELFF
D: .; V: TRBV18; size: .; J: TRBJ1-1; DNA: TGTGCCAGCTCACCAAGTTTCGGGGGGCTTGAAGCTTTCTTT; CDR3: CASSPSFGGLEAFF
D: TRBD1; V: TRBV6-1; size: many; J: TRBJ1-2; DNA: TGTGCCAGCAGTGTCGGACAGGGACCCTATGGCTACACCTTC; CDR3: CASSVGQGPYGYTF
D: .; V: TRBV12-3/TRBV12-4; size: many; J: TRBJ2-3; DNA: TGTGCCAGCAGTTATCGGGCTAGCACAGATACGCAGTATTTT; CDR3: CASSYRASTDTQYF
D: TRBD2; V: TRBV29-1; size: many; J: TRBJ2-3; DNA: TGCAGCGTTATTGGGACTAGCGCCACAGATACGCAGTATTTT; CDR3: CSVIGTSATDTQYF
D: .; V: TRBV6-2/TRBV6-3; size: .; J: TRBJ1-6; DNA: TGTGCCAGCACCGGTAGTCGGGGAAACTCACCCCTCCACTTT; CDR3: CASTGSRGNSPLHF
D: TRBD1; V: TRBV29-1; size: many; J: TRBJ2-2; DNA: TGCAGCGTGGACGGACAGGGGGACGGGGAGCTGTTTTTT; CDR3: CSVDGQGDGELFF
D: .; V: TRBV3-1; size: many; J: TRBJ1-6; DNA: TGTGCCAGCAGCCGTATACAGGGAAGAAATTCACCCCTCCACTTT; CDR3: CASSRIQGRNSPLHF
D: .; V: TRBV6-5; size: many; J: TRBJ1-5; DNA: TGTGCCAGCAGTTACAGCGGGAAGGGCAATCAGCCCCAGCATTTT; CDR3: CASSYSGKGNQPQHF
D: TRBD2; V: TRBV20-1; size: few; J: TRBJ2-5; DNA: TGCAGTGCCGTAGCGGGAGCGGTGACCCAGTACTTC; CDR3: CSAVAGAVTQYF
D: TRBD2; V: TRBV15; size: many; J: TRBJ2-5; DNA: TGTGCCACCAGCAGAGACGCGGGAGAGATACAAGAGACCCAGTACTTC; CDR3: CATSRDAGEIQETQYF
D: .; V: TRBV12-3/TRBV12-4; size: .; J: TRBJ2-7; DNA: TGTGCCAGCAGTCCCCGGGACGACGAGCAGTACTTC; CDR3: CASSPRDDEQYF
D: .; V: TRBV18; size: few; J: TRBJ2-1; DNA: TGTGCCAGCTCACCGGTAACAGCGGCTGTAACCAATGAGCAGTTCTTC; CDR3: CASSPVTAAVTNEQFF
D: .; V: TRBV20-1; size: few; J: TRBJ1-1; DNA: TGCAGTGCTAGAGATCAGGACGATTACACTGAAGCTTTCTTT; CDR3: CSARDQDDYTEAFF
D: .; V: TRBV11-2; size: many; J: TRBJ2-3; DNA: TGTGCCAGCAGCTACCCGGGAGATACGCAGTATTTT; CDR3: CASSYPGDTQYF
D: .; V: TRBV18; size: many; J: TRBJ1-2; DNA: TGTGCCAGCTCACCACGGGGGGGAGGCTACACCTTC; CDR3: CASSPRGGGYTF
D: TRBD2; V: TRBV27; size: many; J: TRBJ2-7; DNA: TGTGCCAGCAGTCTAGCGGGGGGCTACGAGCAGTACTTC; CDR3: CASSLAGGYEQYF
D: .; V: TRBV12-3/TRBV12-4; size: many; J: TRBJ2-6; DNA: TGTGCCAGCAGTCCAGGGGTTTCTGGGGCCAACGTCCTGACTTTC; CDR3: CASSPGVSGANVLTF
D: .; V: TRBV11-1; size: many; J: TRBJ2-5; DNA: TGTGCCAGCAGCCCCGGGACAAATCAAGAGACCCAGTACTTC; CDR3: CASSPGTNQETQYF
D: TRBD1; V: TRBV12-3/TRBV12-4; size: many; J: TRBJ1-5; DNA: TGTGCCAGCAGTTCTAGGACAGGGCCCAATCAGCCCCAGCATTTT; CDR3: CASSSRTGPNQPQHF
D: TRBD1; V: TRBV20-1; size: many; J: TRBJ2-1; DNA: TGCAGTGGATTGCGGGACAGGGTATACAATGAGCAGTTCTTC; CDR3: CSGLRDRVYNEQFF
D: .; V: TRBV4-1; size: many; J: TRBJ2-7; DNA: TGCGCCAGCAGCCAAGATCTCACGGCCCCCTACGAGCAGTACTTC; CDR3: CASSQDLTAPYEQYF